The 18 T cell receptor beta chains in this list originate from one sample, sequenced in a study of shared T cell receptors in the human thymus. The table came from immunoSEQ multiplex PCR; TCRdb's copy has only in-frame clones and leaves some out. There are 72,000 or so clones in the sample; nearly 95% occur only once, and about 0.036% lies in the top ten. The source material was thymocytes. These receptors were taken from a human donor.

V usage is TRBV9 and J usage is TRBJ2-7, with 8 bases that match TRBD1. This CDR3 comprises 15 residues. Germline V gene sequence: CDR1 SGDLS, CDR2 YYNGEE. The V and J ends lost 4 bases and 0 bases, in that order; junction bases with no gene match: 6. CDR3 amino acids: CASSLGQGGSYEQYF. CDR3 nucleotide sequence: TGTGCCAGCAGCCTTGGACAGGGTGGCTCCTACGAGCAGTACTTC.

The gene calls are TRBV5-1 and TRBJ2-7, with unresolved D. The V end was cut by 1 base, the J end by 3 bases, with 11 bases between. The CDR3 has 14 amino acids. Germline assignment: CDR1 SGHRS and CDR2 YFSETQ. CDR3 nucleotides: TGCGCCAGCAGCTTGCCGGTTAGTGGCTACGAGCAGTACTTC. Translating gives CASSLPVSGYEQYF.

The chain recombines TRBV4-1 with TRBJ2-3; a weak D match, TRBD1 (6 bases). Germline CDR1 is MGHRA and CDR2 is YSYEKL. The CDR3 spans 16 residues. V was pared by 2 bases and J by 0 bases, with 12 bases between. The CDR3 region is CASSQQTGGSTDTQYF. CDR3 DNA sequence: TGCGCCAGCAGCCAACAAACTGGGGGCAGCACAGATACGCAGTATTTT.

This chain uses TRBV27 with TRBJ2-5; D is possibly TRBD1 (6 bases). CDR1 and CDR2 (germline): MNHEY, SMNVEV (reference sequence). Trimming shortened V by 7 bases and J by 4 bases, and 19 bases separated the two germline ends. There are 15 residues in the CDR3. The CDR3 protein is CASNRALGALETQYF. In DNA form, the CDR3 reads TGTGCCAGCAACCGGGCCTTGGGGGCCCTAGAGACCCAGTACTTC.

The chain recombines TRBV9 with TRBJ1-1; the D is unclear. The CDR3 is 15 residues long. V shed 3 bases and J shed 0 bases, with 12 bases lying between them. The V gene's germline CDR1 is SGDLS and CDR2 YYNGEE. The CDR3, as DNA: TGTGCCAGCAGCGGAACGGACGGGATGAACACTGAAGCTTTCTTT. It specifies CASSGTDGMNTEAFF.

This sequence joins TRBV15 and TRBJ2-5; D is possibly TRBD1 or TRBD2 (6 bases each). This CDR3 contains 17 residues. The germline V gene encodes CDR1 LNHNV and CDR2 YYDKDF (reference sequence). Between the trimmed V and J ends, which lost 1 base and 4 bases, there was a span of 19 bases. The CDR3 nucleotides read TGTGCCACCAGCAGAGTTAGGGGGGACACCATGGGAGAGACCCAGTACTTC. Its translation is CATSRVRGDTMGETQYF.

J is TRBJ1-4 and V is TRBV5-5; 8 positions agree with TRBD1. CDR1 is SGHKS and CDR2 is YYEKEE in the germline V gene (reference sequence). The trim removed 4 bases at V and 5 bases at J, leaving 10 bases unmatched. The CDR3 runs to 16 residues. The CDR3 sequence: CASSRGRTGLNEKLFF. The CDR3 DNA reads TGTGCCAGCAGCCGCGGACGGACAGGGTTAAATGAAAAACTGTTTTTT.

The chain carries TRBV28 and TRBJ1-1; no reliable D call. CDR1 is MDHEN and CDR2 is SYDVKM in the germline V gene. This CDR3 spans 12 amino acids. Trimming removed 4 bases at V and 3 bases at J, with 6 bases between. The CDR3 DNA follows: TGTGCCAGCAGTTACACGGACACTGAAGCTTTCTTT. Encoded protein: CASSYTDTEAFF.

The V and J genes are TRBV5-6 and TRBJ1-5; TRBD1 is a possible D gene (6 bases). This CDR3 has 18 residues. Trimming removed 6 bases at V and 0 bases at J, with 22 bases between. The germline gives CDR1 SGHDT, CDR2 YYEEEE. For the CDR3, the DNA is TGTGCCAGCAACGGGAATAGGGACAACCCTTATAGCAATCAGCCCCAGCATTTT. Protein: CASNGNRDNPYSNQPQHF.

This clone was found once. The CDR3: CASSIRGTQNTEAFF. As DNA, the CDR3 is TGTGCCAGTAGTATCAGGGGCACCCAAAACACTGAAGCTTTCTTT. J is TRBJ1-1 and V is TRBV19; TRBD1 is a possible D gene (6 bases). Trimming shortened V by 3 bases and J by 2 bases, and 13 bases separated the two germline ends. The CDR3 runs 15 residues. Germline V lookup: CDR1 LNHDA, CDR2 SQIVND (reference sequence).

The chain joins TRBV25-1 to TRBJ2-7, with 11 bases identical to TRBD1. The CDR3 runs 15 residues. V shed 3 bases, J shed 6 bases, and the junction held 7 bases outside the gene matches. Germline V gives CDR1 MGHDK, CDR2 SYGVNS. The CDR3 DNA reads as TGTGCCAGCAGTGACTCTGGGACAGGGGGATCCGAGCAGTACTTC. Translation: CASSDSGTGGSEQYF.

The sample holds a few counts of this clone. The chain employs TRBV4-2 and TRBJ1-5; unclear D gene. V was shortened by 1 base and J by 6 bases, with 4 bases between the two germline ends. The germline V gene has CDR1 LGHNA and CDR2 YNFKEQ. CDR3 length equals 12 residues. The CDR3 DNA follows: TGTGCCAGCAGCCAAGGCTCTCAGCCCCAGCATTTT. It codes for CASSQGSQPQHF.

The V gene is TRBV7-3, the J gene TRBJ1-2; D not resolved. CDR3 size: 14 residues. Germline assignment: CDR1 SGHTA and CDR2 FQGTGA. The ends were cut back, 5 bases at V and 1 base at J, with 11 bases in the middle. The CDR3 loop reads CASSPGDLNYGYTF. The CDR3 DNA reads TGTGCCAGCAGCCCGGGTGACCTTAACTATGGCTACACCTTC.

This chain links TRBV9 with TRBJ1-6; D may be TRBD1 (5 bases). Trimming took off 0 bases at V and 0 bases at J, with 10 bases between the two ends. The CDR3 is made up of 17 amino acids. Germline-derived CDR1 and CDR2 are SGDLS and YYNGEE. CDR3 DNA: TGTGCCAGCAGCGTAGCATCGGGGGACTCCTATAATTCACCCCTCCACTTT. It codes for CASSVASGDSYNSPLHF.

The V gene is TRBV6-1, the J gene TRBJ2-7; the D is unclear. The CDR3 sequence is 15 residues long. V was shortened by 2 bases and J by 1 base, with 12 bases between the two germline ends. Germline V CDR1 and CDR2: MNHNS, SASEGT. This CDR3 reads CASSEQVSRSYEQYF. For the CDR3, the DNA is TGTGCCAGCAGTGAACAGGTGTCAAGGTCCTACGAGCAGTACTTC.

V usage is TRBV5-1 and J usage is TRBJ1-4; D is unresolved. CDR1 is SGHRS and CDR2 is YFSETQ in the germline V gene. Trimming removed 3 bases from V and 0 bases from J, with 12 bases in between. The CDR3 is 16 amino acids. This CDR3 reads CASSYWVAATNEKLFF. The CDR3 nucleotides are TGCGCCAGCAGCTACTGGGTTGCGGCAACTAATGAAAAACTGTTTTTT.

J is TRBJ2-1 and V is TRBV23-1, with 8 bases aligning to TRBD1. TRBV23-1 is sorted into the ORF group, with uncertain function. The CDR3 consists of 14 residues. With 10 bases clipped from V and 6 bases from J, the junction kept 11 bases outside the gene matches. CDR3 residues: CAKVDRGSPNEQFF. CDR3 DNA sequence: TGCGCCAAAGTCGACAGGGGAAGTCCCAATGAGCAGTTCTTC.

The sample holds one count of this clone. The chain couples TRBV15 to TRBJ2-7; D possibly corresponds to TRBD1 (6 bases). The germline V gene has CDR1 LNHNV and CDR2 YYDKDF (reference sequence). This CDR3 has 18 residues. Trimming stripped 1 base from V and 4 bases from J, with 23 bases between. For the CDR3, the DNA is TGTGCCACCAGCAGAGTGTTTGGGAGACGGGACATATCATACGAGCAGTACTTC. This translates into CATSRVFGRRDISYEQYF.